There are a few counts of the clone carrying this TCR beta chain. The sample comes from a study of T cells in localized non-small cell lung cancer. The method was immunoSEQ multiplex PCR; TCRdb's version includes in-frame clones alone and lacks a portion of them. The sample holds 2,500 to 3,000 clones; about 28% are singletons and the top ten take less than 8%. This CDR3 has 13 amino acids. Germline V gene lookup returns CDR1 MNHGY and CDR2 SAAAGT. Trimming removed 7 bases at V and 3 bases at J, with 12 bases between. This material consisted of lung tumor tissue, taken before any cancer treatment. The chain combines TRBV6-8 with TRBJ1-1; D gene unclear. The clonotype originates from a man aged 35 to 69 with stage II squamous cell lung carcinoma. In DNA form, the CDR3 reads TGTGCCAGCAAGAGACTCGGGGACACTGAAGCTTTCTTT. Protein product: CASKRLGDTEAFF.